A single sample is the source of the 11 T cell receptor beta chains below, sequenced in a study of blood T cell repertoires in COVID-19. The protocol was immunoSEQ multiplex PCR, while the TCRdb copy is restricted to in-frame clones and leaves out a portion. The sample lists about 46,000 clones; 88% were seen once. Source material: peripheral blood. The receptor source for this set is a man in his fifties or sixties with active COVID-19.

The CDR3 nucleotides read TGTGCCAGCAGTTTCTTCCTTGACAGGGGTGGCGGGGAGCTGTTTTTT. Its translation: CASSFFLDRGGGELFF. The gene calls are TRBV28 and TRBJ2-2, with 8 bases fitting TRBD1. Losses at the gene ends were 3 bases for V and 7 bases for J; bases not matched to a gene: 10. Per germline, CDR1 MDHEN and CDR2 SYDVKM. This CDR3 spans 16 amino acids.

The chain employs TRBV28 and TRBJ1-2, with D tentatively TRBD1 (6 bases). CDR1 is MDHEN, CDR2 SYDVKM, per germline. Trimming stripped 5 bases from V and 4 bases from J, with 8 bases between. This CDR3 contains 12 residues. This chain's CDR3 is CASSGRGYGYTF. CDR3 in DNA: TGTGCCAGCAGTGGCAGGGGCTATGGCTACACCTTC.

This sequence joins TRBV29-1 and TRBJ2-7; 7 bases are shared with TRBD2. J was trimmed by 6 bases and V by 4 bases; bases with no gene match: 6. Germline V lookup: CDR1 SQVTM, CDR2 ANQGSEA. The CDR3 length is 12 residues. The CDR3 DNA reads as TGCAGCGTTGGGGGGAGGGAAGGCGAGCAGTACTTC. Translating it yields CSVGGREGEQYF.

This clone appeared a few times. The rearrangement joins TRBV19 to TRBJ1-2, with 7 bases that match TRBD1. The germline gives CDR1 LNHDA, CDR2 SQIVND (reference sequence). The ends lost 5 bases at V and 8 bases at J; junction bases unmatched: 11. The CDR3 contains 14 residues. The CDR3 loop reads CASSSSRTGEGYTF. The CDR3 DNA sequence: TGTGCCAGTAGTTCTTCCAGGACAGGAGAAGGCTACACCTTC.

J is TRBJ2-1 and V is TRBV5-1; TRBD1 aligns across 10 bases. CDR3 length equals 17 residues. Germline lookup yields CDR1 SGHRS and CDR2 YFSETQ. The V gene end was trimmed by 2 bases and the J gene end by 4 bases; junction bases not matched to a gene: 9. The CDR3 loop is CASSLGTGAILYNEQFF. CDR3 in DNA: TGCGCCAGCAGCTTAGGGACAGGGGCTATATTATACAATGAGCAGTTCTTC. The full variable domain, rest sourced from reference TRBV5-1 and TRBJ2-1, is KAGVTQTPRYLIKTRGQQVTLSCSPISGHRSVSWYQQTPGQGLQFLFEYFSETQRNKGNFPGRFSGRQFSNSRSEMNVSTLELGDSALYLCASSLGTGAILYNEQFFGPGTRLTVL.

The genes are TRBV5-4 and TRBJ2-3; D may be TRBD1 (8 bases). Per the germline V gene, CDR1 is SGHNT and CDR2 is YYREEE (reference sequence). Trimming took off 4 bases at V and 0 bases at J, with 27 bases between the two ends. This CDR3 is built from 20 residues. This CDR3 reads CASSGIHRGQGGASTDTQYF. CDR3 DNA: TGTGCCAGCAGCGGTATTCATAGAGGACAGGGAGGGGCTAGCACAGATACGCAGTATTTT.

Only one count was recorded for this clone. This sequence joins TRBV7-8 and TRBJ2-5; 7 bases are shared with TRBD2. Germline values: CDR1 SGHVS, CDR2 FQNEAQ. J gave up 5 bases and V 3 bases, and 3 bases lay outside the gene matches. This CDR3 has 13 amino acids. CDR3 nucleotides: TGTGCCAGCAGCTTTGGGGGGGTGGAGACCCAGTACTTC. This encodes CASSFGGVETQYF. The entire variable domain, with the rest obtained from reference TRBV7-8 and TRBJ2-5, is as follows: GAGVSQSPRYKVAKRGQDVALRCDPISGHVSLFWYQQALGQGPEFLTYFQNEAQLDKSGLPSDRFFAERPEGSVSTLKIQRTQQEDSAVYLCASSFGGVETQYFGPGTRLLVL.

This clone appeared a single time. The chain combines TRBV14 with TRBJ2-3; weak D call: TRBD2 (6 bases). CDR1 is SGHDN and CDR2 is FVKESK in the germline V gene. With 0 bases removed from V and 6 bases from J, the gap between germline ends came to 10 bases. This CDR3 contains 14 residues. CDR3 residues: CASSQEAREDTQYF. CDR3 sequence (DNA): TGTGCCAGCAGCCAAGAGGCTCGGGAGGATACGCAGTATTTT.

The chain carries TRBV5-4 and TRBJ2-3, with a possible D match to TRBD2 (7 bases). This CDR3 contains 14 residues. The germline V gene encodes CDR1 SGHNT and CDR2 YYREEE (reference sequence). For the CDR3, the DNA is TGTGCTCCCGGGAGGCGGGGGCTCACAGATACGCAGTATTTT. It yields the protein CAPGRRGLTDTQYF.

The chain uses TRBV25-1 and TRBJ1-2; perhaps TRBD1 as D (5 bases). V was cut by 4 bases and J by 4 bases, with 13 bases left in between. The germline CDR1 and CDR2 sequences are MGHDK and SYGVNS. This CDR3 has 14 amino acids. The CDR3 DNA sequence: TGTGCCAGCAGTGGGATGGGCAGGGTCTATGGCTACACCTTC. This translates into CASSGMGRVYGYTF.

This chain links TRBV18 with TRBJ2-1; 12 bases are shared with TRBD2. This CDR3 region has 17 residues. Germline V gene lookup returns CDR1 KGHSH and CDR2 LQKENI. With 1 base clipped from V and 8 bases from J, the junction kept 9 bases outside the gene matches. The CDR3 loop is CASSPRRLAGGLDEQFF. CDR3 coding DNA: TGTGCCAGCTCACCACGGAGGCTAGCGGGGGGGCTGGATGAGCAGTTCTTC.